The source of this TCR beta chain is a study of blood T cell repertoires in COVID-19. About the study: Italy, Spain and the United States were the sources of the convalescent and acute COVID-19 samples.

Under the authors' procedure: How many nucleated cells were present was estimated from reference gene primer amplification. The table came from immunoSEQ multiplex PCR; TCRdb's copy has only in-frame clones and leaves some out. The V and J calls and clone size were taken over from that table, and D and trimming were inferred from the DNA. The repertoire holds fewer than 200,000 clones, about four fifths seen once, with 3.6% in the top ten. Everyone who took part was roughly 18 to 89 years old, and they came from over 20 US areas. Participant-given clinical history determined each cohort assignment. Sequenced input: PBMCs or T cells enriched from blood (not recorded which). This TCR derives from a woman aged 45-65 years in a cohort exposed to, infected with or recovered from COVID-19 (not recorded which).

CDR3 DNA: TGTGCCAGCAGCCCCGGGGGTGGCCGCTATAATTCACCCCTCCACTTT. Its protein is CASSPGGGRYNSPLHF. This chain links TRBV5-6 with TRBJ1-6, with D possibly TRBD1 on 5 matching bases. This CDR3 comprises 16 residues. Germline loops: CDR1 SGHDT, CDR2 YYEEEE. Trimming removed 4 bases at V and 3 bases at J, with 14 bases between.